One sample yielded the 26 T cell receptor beta chains listed below, sequenced in a study of blood T cell repertoires in COVID-19. Assay used: immunoSEQ multiplex PCR; TCRdb lists only in-frame clones, some missing. Counted here are around 250,000 clones, approximately 87% occurring once; the ten biggest clones make up 5.5% to 8%. The specimen was peripheral blood. The receptors come from a man aged 60 to 69 with acute or convalescent COVID-19.

The chain links TRBV5-1 to TRBJ1-6; D unresolved. CDR1 is SGHRS and CDR2 is YFSETQ in the germline V gene. The V end was cut by 0 bases, the J end by 3 bases, with 7 bases between. This CDR3 comprises 15 residues. In DNA, the CDR3 is TGCGCCAGCAGCTTGGACGGCGGCTATAATTCACCCCTCCACTTT. Protein sequence: CASSLDGGYNSPLHF.

The V gene is TRBV30, the J gene TRBJ1-1; D ambiguous. This CDR3 comprises 13 residues. Germline V gene sequence: CDR1 GTSNPN, CDR2 SVGIG (reference sequence). The V end was cut by 3 bases, the J end by 1 base, with 9 bases between. The CDR3 reads CAWRSGSNTEAFF. CDR3 DNA: TGTGCCTGGAGATCCGGGTCGAACACTGAAGCTTTCTTT.

The chain joins TRBV2 to TRBJ1-3; D is possibly TRBD1 (6 bases). Trimming stripped 7 bases from V and 0 bases from J, with 13 bases between. Germline V lookup: CDR1 SNHLY, CDR2 FYNNEI. CDR3 length: 15 residues. The CDR3 DNA follows: TGTGCCAGCAAGCAAGACAGGAACTCTGGAAACACCATATATTTT. This encodes CASKQDRNSGNTIYF.

The rearrangement links TRBV5-6 to TRBJ2-7, with 9 positions matching TRBD1. J lost 5 bases, V lost 4 bases, and 10 bases had no gene match. The CDR3 runs to 15 residues. Germline V gene data show CDR1 as SGHDT and CDR2 as YYEEEE. The DNA for the CDR3 is TGTGCCAGCAGCCCCTCCCTGACAGGGGGGAACGAGCAGTACTTC. Its translation: CASSPSLTGGNEQYF.

This rearrangement joins TRBV11-2 to TRBJ1-2, with D maybe TRBD1 (5 bases). V lost 0 bases to trimming and J lost 7 bases, with 12 bases between them. Germline loops: CDR1 SGHAT, CDR2 FQNNGV. CDR3 size: 14 residues. CDR3 coding DNA: TGTGCCAGCAGCTTAGATCGGTTAGGGGTTGGCTACACCTTC. Its protein is CASSLDRLGVGYTF.

The chain couples TRBV9 to TRBJ2-2, with a possible D match to TRBD1 (6 bases). The germline V and J ends were trimmed by 1 base and 3 bases, with 10 bases remaining between them. Germline values: CDR1 SGDLS, CDR2 YYNGEE. The CDR3 contains 15 residues. In DNA form, the CDR3 reads TGTGCCAGCAGCGTACGGGACACCGACACCGGGGAGCTGTTTTTT. Protein sequence: CASSVRDTDTGELFF.

J is TRBJ2-5 and V is TRBV27; D is perhaps TRBD1 (6 bases). CDR3 length: 14 amino acids. The germline V gene encodes CDR1 MNHEY and CDR2 SMNVEV (reference sequence). V was cut by 5 bases and J by 5 bases, with 15 bases left in between. This CDR3 is CASSLWGRAETQYF. The DNA of the CDR3 is TGTGCCAGCAGTCTCTGGGGGCGTGCGGAGACCCAGTACTTC.

The chain joins TRBV19 to TRBJ2-5; TRBD1 is a possible D gene (5 bases). This CDR3 region has 15 residues. The germline V gene encodes CDR1 LNHDA and CDR2 SQIVND (reference sequence). Trimming pared 6 bases from V and 2 bases from J, leaving 16 bases between. CDR3 coding DNA: TGTGCCAGTAGCCGGTCGCAGGACAAGCAAGAGACCCAGTACTTC. It is translated as CASSRSQDKQETQYF.

As to this clone: Its ends do not fully match the called genes, so a read error is possible. The chain links TRBV7-3 to TRBJ2-3; D unclear. This CDR3 spans 13 amino acids. The germline CDR1 and CDR2 sequences are SGHTA and FQGTGA. The CDR3 is CVSSASSTDTQYF. In DNA form, the CDR3 reads TGTGTCAGCAGCGCGTCTAGCACAGATACGCAGTATTTT.

This clone was observed once. This chain uses TRBV29-1 with TRBJ1-1, with TRBD1 identical over 10 bases. The V segment lost 7 bases and the J segment 5 bases; nucleotides outside the gene matches: 4. This CDR3 is built from 12 residues. CDR1 and CDR2 from the germline V gene are SQVTM and ANQGSEA. CDR3 sequence (DNA): TGCAGCGGTGACAGGGGGCGTACTGAAGCTTTCTTT. Translated: CSGDRGRTEAFF.

The rearrangement joins TRBV28 to TRBJ2-5; D possibly matches TRBD1 or TRBD2 (6 bases each). Germline V gene data show CDR1 as MDHEN and CDR2 as SYDVKM. The CDR3 runs to 12 residues. The V end was cut by 6 bases, the J end by 9 bases, with 14 bases between. CDR3 sequence (DNA): TGTGCCAGCAGCTTACAGGGAGGTGCCCAGTACTTC. Encoded protein: CASSLQGGAQYF. Using reference TRBV28 and TRBJ2-5 for the parts outside the CDR3, the full variable domain is DVKVTQSSRYLVKRTGEKVFLECVQDMDHENMFWYRQDPGLGLRLIYFSYDVKMKEKGDIPEGYSVSREKKERFSLILESASTNQTSMYLCASSLQGGAQYFGPGTRLLVL.

This rearrangement joins TRBV5-4 to TRBJ2-7; TRBD2 is a possible D gene (6 bases). Germline CDR1 reads SGHNT; CDR2 reads YYREEE (reference sequence). V dropped 1 base and J dropped 2 bases, with 10 bases sitting between them. The CDR3 runs 14 residues. The CDR3: CASSLKVAAYEQYF. DNA for the CDR3: TGTGCCAGCAGCTTGAAGGTAGCGGCCTACGAGCAGTACTTC.

The V gene is TRBV2, the J gene TRBJ1-5, with unresolved D. Deletions cut 4 bases from V and 9 bases from J, with 7 bases between. Germline lookup yields CDR1 SNHLY and CDR2 FYNNEI. The CDR3 extends over 11 amino acids. The CDR3 bases are TGTGCCAGCAGTGTGTCAGGGCCCCAGCATTTT. This translates into CASSVSGPQHF. Filled out from reference TRBV2 and TRBJ1-5, the complete variable domain reads EPEVTQTPSHQVTQMGQEVILRCVPISNHLYFYWYRQILGQKVEFLVSFYNNEISEKSEIFDDQFSVERPDGSNFTLKIRSTKLEDSAMYFCASSVSGPQHFGDGTRLSIL.

This chain uses TRBV6-6 with TRBJ2-5, with 9 positions matching TRBD1. CDR1 MNHNY and CDR2 SVGAGI come from the germline V gene (reference sequence). The CDR3 consists of 15 residues. The trim removed 2 bases at V and 5 bases at J, leaving 6 bases unmatched. The CDR3 sequence is CASSYRDREGETQYF. CDR3 DNA sequence: TGTGCCAGCAGTTACCGGGACAGGGAGGGTGAGACCCAGTACTTC.

J is TRBJ2-7 and V is TRBV11-2; TRBD1 matches at 8 bases. The CDR3 covers 14 residues. Germline CDR1 reads SGHAT; CDR2 reads FQNNGV. J lost 6 bases, V lost 0 bases, and 4 bases had no gene match. The CDR3 loop is CASSLDQGAFEQYF. CDR3 coding DNA: TGTGCCAGCAGCTTAGATCAGGGGGCGTTCGAGCAGTACTTC. Full variable domain (missing parts from reference TRBV11-2 and TRBJ2-7): EAGVAQSPRYKIIEKRQSVAFWCNPISGHATLYWYQQILGQGPKLLIQFQNNGVVDDSQLPKDRFSAERLKGVDSTLKIQPAKLEDSAVYLCASSLDQGAFEQYFGPGTRLTVT.

V usage is TRBV5-4 and J usage is TRBJ1-4; 12 nucleotides align to TRBD1. V trimming: 4 bases; J trimming: 7 bases; junction bases outside the gene matches: 8. This CDR3 has 16 amino acids. In germline, CDR1 is SGHNT, CDR2 YYREEE (reference sequence). The CDR3 protein is CASSLGQGARGEKLFF. CDR3 nucleotides: TGTGCCAGCAGCCTGGGACAGGGGGCCCGTGGTGAAAAACTGTTTTTT.

This chain uses TRBV29-1 with TRBJ2-5, with no clear D. Trimming stripped 3 bases from V and 4 bases from J, with 9 bases between. The CDR3 loop spans 12 amino acids. Germline V gives CDR1 SQVTM, CDR2 ANQGSEA. CDR3: CSVESPRETQYF. Written as DNA, the CDR3 is TGCAGCGTTGAGTCCCCCAGAGAGACCCAGTACTTC.

The chain has TRBV7-9 and TRBJ2-3; D remains ambiguous. This CDR3 spans 14 amino acids. Germline lookup yields CDR1 SEHNR and CDR2 FQNEAQ (reference sequence). V shed 2 bases and J shed 0 bases, with 6 bases lying between them. CDR3 in DNA: TGTGCCAGCAGCTTACCATTCAGCACAGATACGCAGTATTTT. Translation gives CASSLPFSTDTQYF.

In its sample, this clone was seen a few times. V and J are TRBV11-1 and TRBJ1-2, with 7 bases matching TRBD1. The V segment lost 6 bases and the J segment 4 bases; nucleotides outside the gene matches: 11. The CDR3 length is 15 residues. Per germline, CDR1 SGHAT and CDR2 FQDESV (reference sequence). This CDR3 is CASSSPRTGSYGYTF. Here the CDR3 DNA reads TGTGCCAGCAGTTCTCCTAGGACAGGAAGCTATGGCTACACCTTC.

The genes are TRBV5-4 and TRBJ1-1; 9 bases match TRBD1. CDR3 length: 16 amino acids. Germline values: CDR1 SGHNT, CDR2 YYREEE (reference sequence). V was clipped by 4 bases and J by 2 bases; unmatched bases: 9. CDR3 in amino acids: CASSLTGGAFNTEAFF. The CDR3 DNA reads TGTGCCAGCAGCCTCACAGGGGGCGCATTTAACACTGAAGCTTTCTTT. The variable domain in full, with the rest retrieved from reference TRBV5-4 and TRBJ1-1, is ETGVTQSPTHLIKTRGQQVTLRCSSQSGHNTVSWYQQALGQGPQFIFQYYREEENGRGNFPPRFSGLQFPNYSSELNVNALELDDSALYLCASSLTGGAFNTEAFFGQGTRLTVV.

This chain connects TRBV9 to TRBJ1-1; possibly TRBD1 for D (6 bases). The germline V gene encodes CDR1 SGDLS and CDR2 YYNGEE. This CDR3 has 15 amino acids. The V end lost 0 bases, the J end lost 4 bases, and 13 bases lay between the germline ends. CDR3 sequence: CASSVGWGRGTEAFF. CDR3 sequence (DNA): TGTGCCAGCAGCGTAGGATGGGGGCGCGGCACTGAAGCTTTCTTT.

The rearrangement links TRBV9 to TRBJ1-6; tentative D call: TRBD1 (5 bases). Germline values: CDR1 SGDLS, CDR2 YYNGEE. Trimming left V 0 bases short and J 0 bases short, with 10 bases between. CDR3 size: 17 residues. The CDR3 region is CASSVGQLASYNSPLHF. DNA of the CDR3: TGTGCCAGCAGCGTAGGACAGTTGGCCTCCTATAATTCACCCCTCCACTTT.

The chain is built from TRBV19 and TRBJ1-1, with 8 bases identical to TRBD1. This CDR3 spans 13 amino acids. Germline CDR1 and CDR2: LNHDA and SQIVND (reference sequence). The trim removed 6 bases at V and 3 bases at J, leaving 3 bases unmatched. The CDR3 nucleotides are TGTGCCAGTAGCCGGACAGGGTACACTGAAGCTTTCTTT. Its protein is CASSRTGYTEAFF. Combining the CDR3 with reference TRBV19 and TRBJ1-1 gives the whole variable domain DGGITQSPKYLFRKEGQNVTLSCEQNLNHDAMYWYRQDPGQGLRLIYYSQIVNDFQKGDIAEGYSVSREKKESFPLTVTSAQKNPTAFYLCASSRTGYTEAFFGQGTRLTVV.

The chain carries TRBV6-5 and TRBJ1-4; possibly TRBD1 for D (5 bases). V was clipped by 6 bases and J by 10 bases, with 21 bases between them. This CDR3 is built from 15 residues. CDR1 and CDR2 from the germline V gene are MNHEY and SVGAGI. CDR3 DNA: TGTGCCAGCAGCGGCCGGCAGGCCCTCCAGGGAAAACTGTTTTTT. Translating it yields CASSGRQALQGKLFF.

V and J are TRBV7-3 and TRBJ2-3, with 9 bases identical to TRBD1. Germline assignment: CDR1 SGHTA and CDR2 FQGTGA. CDR3 length: 15 residues. Germline trimming cut 6 bases from V and 5 bases from J; bases unmatched to any gene: 9. The CDR3 bases are TGTGCCAGCAGGCATCCGGGACAGGGAGGAGATACGCAGTATTTT. The encoded protein is CASRHPGQGGDTQYF.

The chain employs TRBV12-5 and TRBJ1-1; 7 positions match TRBD1. This CDR3 comprises 16 residues. V lost 0 bases and J lost 4; bases outside the gene matches: 8. Germline loops: CDR1 LGHNT, CDR2 FRNRAP. The CDR3 sequence: CASGLVLGGATTEAFF. The DNA of the CDR3 is TGTGCTAGTGGTTTGGTACTAGGGGGCGCGACCACTGAAGCTTTCTTT.